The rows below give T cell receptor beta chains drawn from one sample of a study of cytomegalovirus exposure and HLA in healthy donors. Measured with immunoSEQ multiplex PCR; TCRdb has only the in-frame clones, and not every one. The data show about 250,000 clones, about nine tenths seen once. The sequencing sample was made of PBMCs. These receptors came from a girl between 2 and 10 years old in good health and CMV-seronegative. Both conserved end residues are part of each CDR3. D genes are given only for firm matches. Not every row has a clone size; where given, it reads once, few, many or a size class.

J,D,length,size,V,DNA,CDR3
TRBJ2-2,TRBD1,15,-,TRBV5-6,TGTGCCAGCAGGTCGACAGGGGGCAACACCGGGGAGCTGTTTTTT,CASRSTGGNTGELFF
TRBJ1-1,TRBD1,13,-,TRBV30,TGTGCCTGCGAGGGACAGGCCAACACTGAAGCTTTCTTT,CACEGQANTEAFF
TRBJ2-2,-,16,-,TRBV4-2,TGTGCCAGAGGGGTTGGGACTTCCCCGAACACCGGGGAGCTGTTTTTT,CARGVGTSPNTGELFF
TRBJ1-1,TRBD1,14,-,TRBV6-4,TGTGCCAGCAGTCTAAACAGGGGGGGGACTGAAGCTTTCTTT,CASSLNRGGTEAFF
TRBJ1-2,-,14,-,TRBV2,TGTGCCAGCAGTGACGCAGGATCGACCTATGGCTACACCTTC,CASSDAGSTYGYTF
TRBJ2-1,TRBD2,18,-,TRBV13,TGTGCCAGCAGCCCCCCGTGGCTAGCGGGGGGCAAGGGTTATGAGCAGTTCTTC,CASSPPWLAGGKGYEQFF
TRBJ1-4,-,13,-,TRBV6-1,TGTGCCAGCAGTGAACCGGTCAATGAAAAACTGTTTTTT,CASSEPVNEKLFF
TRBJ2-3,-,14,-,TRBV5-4,TGTGCCAGCAGCTTCGGGACTTACACAGATACGCAGTATTTT,CASSFGTYTDTQYF
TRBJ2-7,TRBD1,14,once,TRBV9,TGTGCCAGCAGCTCTGGACAGGGGTCCTACGAGCAGTACTTC,CASSSGQGSYEQYF
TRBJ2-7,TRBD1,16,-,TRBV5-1,TGCGCCAGCAGCTTGGTCACCGGGACAGTTTTCTACGAGCAGTACTTC,CASSLVTGTVFYEQYF
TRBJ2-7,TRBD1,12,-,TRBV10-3,TGTGCCATTCAGGACAGGCTCGGCGAGCAGTACTTC,CAIQDRLGEQYF
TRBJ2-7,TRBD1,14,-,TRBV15,TGTGCCACCAGCAGAAGAACAGGGGCCTACGAGCAGTACTTC,CATSRRTGAYEQYF
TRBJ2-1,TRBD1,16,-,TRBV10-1,TGCGCCAGCAGTGATTACTCCGGGACAGGGAACAATGAGCAGTTCTTC,CASSDYSGTGNNEQFF
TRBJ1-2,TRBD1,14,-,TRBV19,TGTGCCAGTAGTATCGGGACAGTCGTATATGGCTACACCTTC,CASSIGTVVYGYTF
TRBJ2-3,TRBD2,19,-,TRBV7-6,TGTGCCAGCAGCTTAGATAGGACTAGCGGCAGTTTGGGCACAGATACGCAGTATTTT,CASSLDRTSGSLGTDTQYF
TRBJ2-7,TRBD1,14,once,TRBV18,TGTGCCAGCTCACGAGGACAGGGAAACTACGAGCAGTACTTC,CASSRGQGNYEQYF
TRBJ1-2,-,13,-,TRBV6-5,TGTGCCAGCAGTTATAACAGGGATTATGGCTACACCTTC,CASSYNRDYGYTF
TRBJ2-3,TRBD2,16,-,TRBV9,TGTGCCAGCAGCGTAGCTAGCGGGGGGGTTGGAGATACGCAGTATTTT,CASSVASGGVGDTQYF
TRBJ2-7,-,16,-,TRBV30,TGTGCCTGGGGCCCCCCCCGGGGGACCCTCTCCTACGAGCAGTACTTC,CAWGPPRGTLSYEQYF
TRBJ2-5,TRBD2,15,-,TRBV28,TGTGCCAGCAGTTTTGGTAGCGGGGGGGGTGAGACCCAGTACTTC,CASSFGSGGGETQYF
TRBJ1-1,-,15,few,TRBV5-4,TGTGCCAGCAGCTTGGATGCAGGGTTGGACACTGAAGCTTTCTTT,CASSLDAGLDTEAFF
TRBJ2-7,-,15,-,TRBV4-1,TGCGCCAGCAGCCAAGGGGGCGGCGCTTTTTACGAGCAGTACTTC,CASSQGGGAFYEQYF
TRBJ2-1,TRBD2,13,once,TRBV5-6,TGTGCCAGCAGCGGGGGGGTGGGGGGTGAGCAGTTCTTC,CASSGGVGGEQFF
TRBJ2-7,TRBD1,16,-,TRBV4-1,TGCGCCAGCAGCCTTATACTGGGACAGGGGGCTTACGAGCAGTACTTC,CASSLILGQGAYEQYF
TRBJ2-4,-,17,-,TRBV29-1,TGCAGCGTTGTTTGGGAGTGGGGTAAAGAGGCCAAAAACATTCAGTACTTC,CSVVWEWGKEAKNIQYF
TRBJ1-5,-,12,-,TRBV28,TGTGCCAGCATAGGGGTTAATCAGCCCCAGCATTTT,CASIGVNQPQHF
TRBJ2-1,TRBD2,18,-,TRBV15,TGTGCCACCAGCACCATCGGAGGGGCGGGAGGGTATTTGAATGAGCAGTTCTTC,CATSTIGGAGGYLNEQFF
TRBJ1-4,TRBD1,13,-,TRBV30,TGTGCCTGTCGACAGGGGGCAGGGGAAAAACTGTTTTTT,CACRQGAGEKLFF
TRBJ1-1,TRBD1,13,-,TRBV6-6,TGCGCCAGCAGTTACGGTCGGGACAGTGAAGCTTTCTTT,CASSYGRDSEAFF
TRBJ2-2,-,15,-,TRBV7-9,TGTGCCAGCAGCTTAGGGGGGCTCTACACCGGGGAGCTGTTTTTT,CASSLGGLYTGELFF
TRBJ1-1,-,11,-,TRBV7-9,TGTGCCAGCAGCTTAGCCGCGGGAGCTTTCTTT,CASSLAAGAFF
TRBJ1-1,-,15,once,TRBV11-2,TGTGCCAGCAGCTTAAGGGCAGGGTCGAACACTGAAGCTTTCTTT,CASSLRAGSNTEAFF
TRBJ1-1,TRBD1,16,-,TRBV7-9,TGTGCCAGCAGTTTCACAGGGGAAGCCATGAACACTGAAGCTTTCTTT,CASSFTGEAMNTEAFF
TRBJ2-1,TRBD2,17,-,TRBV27,TGTGCCAGCAGTGAGACACCAGCGGGGTTTTCCTACAATGAGCAGTTCTTC,CASSETPAGFSYNEQFF
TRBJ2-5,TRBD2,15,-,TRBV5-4,TGTGCCAGCAGCTTGGCGGGAGGGCCGAGGGAGACCCAGTACTTC,CASSLAGGPRETQYF
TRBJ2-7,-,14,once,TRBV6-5,TGTGCCAGCAGCGGGGGACAGCTGAACTACGAGCAGTACTTC,CASSGGQLNYEQYF
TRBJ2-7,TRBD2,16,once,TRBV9,TGTGCCAGCAGCGTAGGGTCTAGCGGGAATCTCCCCGAGCAGTACTTC,CASSVGSSGNLPEQYF
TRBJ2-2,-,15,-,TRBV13,TGTGCCAGCAGCTTAGTTGTCGAGGGAAGCGGGGAGCTGTTTTTT,CASSLVVEGSGELFF
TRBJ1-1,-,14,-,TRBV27,TGTGCCAGCAGGTCCAGGCTCATGAACACTGAAGCTTTCTTT,CASRSRLMNTEAFF